The T cell receptor (beta chain) described here comes from a study of blood T cell repertoires in COVID-19. Looking at the study overall: Sources were T cells, B-cell-depleted T cells, or PBMCs; the material itself was cDNA or gDNA.

This CDR3 spans 16 amino acids. In germline, CDR1 is KGHSH, CDR2 LQKENI. The V end was cut by 0 bases, the J end by 5 bases, with 13 bases between. Authors' analysis steps: For nucleated cells, counts were estimated from reference gene primer amplification. The protocol was immunoSEQ multiplex PCR, while the TCRdb copy is restricted to in-frame clones and leaves out a portion. Clone size and V and J calls were adopted from that table, with D and trimming inferred from the DNA. The table lists about 180,000 clones, roughly 84% of them singletons. Those enrolled in Seattle joined during active infection and were followed longitudinally afterward.

The receptor's source is a woman aged 45-60 years with COVID-19, enrolled during active disease. The J gene is TRBJ2-2, the V gene TRBV18, with D perhaps matching TRBD2 (5 bases). Source material: peripheral blood. The CDR3 nucleotides read TGTGCCAGCTCACCACCGATTAATCGGAGGACCGGGGAGCTGTTTTTT. Translation: CASSPPINRRTGELFF.